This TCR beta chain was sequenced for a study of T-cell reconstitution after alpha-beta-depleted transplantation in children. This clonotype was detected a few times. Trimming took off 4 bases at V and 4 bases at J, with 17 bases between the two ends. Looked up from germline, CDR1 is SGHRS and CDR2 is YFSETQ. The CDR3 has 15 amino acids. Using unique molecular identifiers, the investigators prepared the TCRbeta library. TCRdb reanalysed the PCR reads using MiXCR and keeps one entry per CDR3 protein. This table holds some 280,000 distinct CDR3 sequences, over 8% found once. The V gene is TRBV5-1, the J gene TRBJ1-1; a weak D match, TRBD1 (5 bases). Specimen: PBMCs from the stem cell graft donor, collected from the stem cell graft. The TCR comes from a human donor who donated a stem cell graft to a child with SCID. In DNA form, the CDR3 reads TGCGCCAGCAGCGATGGGGGGGGAGTAGGCACTGAAGCTTTCTTT. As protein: CASSDGGGVGTEAFF.